What follows are 9 T cell receptor beta chains derived from one specimen sequenced in a study of a mutant IDH1 vaccine in newly diagnosed glioma. These TCRs' antigens remain unknown. The sample's time point: week 11, during vaccination. Doses comprised 300 ug of mutant IDH1 20-mer peptide each, plus topical imiquimod. Profiled with immunoSEQ multiplex PCR; TCRdb holds only in-frame clones, not every one. Among 57,000 or so clones listed, about 84% were seen once. Specimen: PBMCs, collected from a glioma patient whose treatment included an IDH1 peptide vaccine. The receptors originated from a man aged 30 to 39 with glioma.

J is TRBJ1-5 and V is TRBV19, with D unclear. V lost 4 bases to trimming and J lost 2 bases, with 15 bases between them. The CDR3 spans 16 residues. Germline V lookup: CDR1 LNHDA, CDR2 SQIVND (reference sequence). DNA of the CDR3: TGTGCCAGTAGTACCCTCTCTCGGCCGGGCAATCAGCCCCAGCATTTT. Its protein is CASSTLSRPGNQPQHF.

This clone was observed a few times. The V gene is TRBV30, the J gene TRBJ2-5; D is unresolved. Germline V lookup: CDR1 GTSNPN, CDR2 SVGIG (reference sequence). V was shortened by 2 bases and J by 5 bases, with 12 bases between the two germline ends. CDR3 length: 13 residues. For the CDR3, the DNA is TGTGCCTGGAGTAAGCGCGTCCGCGAGACCCAGTACTTC. It is translated as CAWSKRVRETQYF.

This rearrangement joins TRBV29-1 to TRBJ1-2; 7 nucleotides match TRBD1. CDR1 is SQVTM, CDR2 ANQGSEA, per germline. There are 14 residues in the CDR3. J was trimmed by 2 bases and V by 3 bases; bases with no gene match: 6. CDR3 coding DNA: TGCAGCGTTGACCTTCGGACAGGCAACTATGGCTACACCTTC. Amino acids: CSVDLRTGNYGYTF.

The chain combines TRBV14 with TRBJ2-7; D is unresolved. Germline V gene sequence: CDR1 SGHDN, CDR2 FVKESK. V lost 1 base to trimming and J lost 0 bases, with 13 bases between them. This CDR3 comprises 16 residues. The CDR3 sequence is CASSQVLWPDSYEQYF. CDR3 sequence (DNA): TGTGCCAGCAGCCAAGTCCTGTGGCCGGACTCCTACGAGCAGTACTTC. The full variable domain, in which reference TRBV14 and TRBJ2-7 provide the parts outside the CDR3, is EAGVTQFPSHSVIEKGQTVTLRCDPISGHDNLYWYRRVMGKEIKFLLHFVKESKQDESGMPNNRFLAERTGGTYSTLKVQPAELEDSGVYFCASSQVLWPDSYEQYFGPGTRLTVT.

The chain couples TRBV6-1 to TRBJ2-3, with 8 positions matching TRBD2. In germline, CDR1 is MNHNS, CDR2 SASEGT. Losses at the gene ends were 3 bases for V and 6 bases for J; bases not matched to a gene: 14. The CDR3 loop spans 17 amino acids. CDR3 DNA: TGTGCCAGCAGTGAGTTCCCCGGGAGGGGGTCACCGGATACGCAGTATTTT. It codes for CASSEFPGRGSPDTQYF.

This chain connects TRBV6-5 to TRBJ1-2; TRBD1 matches 11 bases. Unmatched junction bases numbered 8, after V lost 4 bases and J lost 4 bases. The CDR3 totals 16 residues. The germline CDR1 and CDR2 sequences are MNHEY and SVGAGI. The CDR3 loop is CASSFRTGGAIYGYTF. CDR3 sequence (DNA): TGTGCCAGCAGTTTCCGGACAGGGGGCGCGATCTATGGCTACACCTTC.

The J gene is TRBJ2-3, the V gene TRBV5-1; no definite D call. CDR3 length: 15 residues. V dropped 0 bases and J dropped 5 bases, with 13 bases sitting between them. The germline CDR1 and CDR2 sequences are SGHRS and YFSETQ. CDR3 coding DNA: TGCGCCAGCAGCTTGGACGGCCGGTGGGTAGATACGCAGTATTTT. This translates into CASSLDGRWVDTQYF.

The chain employs TRBV7-2 and TRBJ2-1; D gene unclear. Germline CDR1 and CDR2: SGHTA and FQGNSA. The CDR3 contains 12 residues. V was shortened by 3 bases and J by 6 bases, with 6 bases between the two germline ends. The CDR3 DNA reads TGTGCCAGCAGCTTGTACAGCAATGAGCAGTTCTTC. This translates into CASSLYSNEQFF.

V usage is TRBV7-2 and J usage is TRBJ1-1; D unclear. The germline CDR1 and CDR2 sequences are SGHTA and FQGNSA. Trimming stripped 5 bases from V and 2 bases from J, with 18 bases between. The CDR3 totals 16 residues. CDR3 bases: TGTGCCAGCAGCGGAAGGGCCCCCCAAGCAAACACTGAAGCTTTCTTT. It specifies CASSGRAPQANTEAFF.